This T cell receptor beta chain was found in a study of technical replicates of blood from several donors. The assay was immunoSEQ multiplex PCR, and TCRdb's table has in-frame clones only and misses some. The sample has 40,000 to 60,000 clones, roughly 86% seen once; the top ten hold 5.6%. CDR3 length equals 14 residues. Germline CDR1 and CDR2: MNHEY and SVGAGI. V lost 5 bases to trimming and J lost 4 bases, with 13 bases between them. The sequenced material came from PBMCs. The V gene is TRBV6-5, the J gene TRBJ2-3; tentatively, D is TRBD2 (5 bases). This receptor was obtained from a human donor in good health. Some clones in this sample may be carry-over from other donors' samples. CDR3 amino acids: CASSPGIWADTQYF. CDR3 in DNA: TGTGCCAGCAGTCCGGGAATTTGGGCAGATACGCAGTATTTT.